The 27 T cell receptor beta chains listed next were all sequenced from one sample in a study of Ad26.COV2.S vaccination and SARS-CoV-2 variants. As for treatment: 19 received Ad26.COV2.S at low or high dose, single or two shots; several received placebo; per-sample allocation not given. Day 63 following the first vaccine or placebo injection was when the samples were taken. The method was immunoSEQ multiplex PCR; TCRdb's version includes in-frame clones alone and lacks a portion of them. There are some 250,000 clones in the sample; roughly 88% occur only once, and around a tenth lies in the top ten. Source: peripheral blood, taken in a trial of Ad26.COV2.S vaccine versus placebo. The receptors originated from a person between 18 and 65 years old who received the Ad26.COV2.S COVID-19 vaccine or a placebo.

The chain combines TRBV10-2 with TRBJ2-5; 9 positions agree with TRBD2. The CDR3 is 15 residues long. The germline gives CDR1 WSHSY, CDR2 SAAADI. V lost 7 bases and J lost 2; bases outside the gene matches: 8. CDR3 in amino acids: CASTERLAVQETQYF. CDR3 coding DNA: TGCGCCAGCACAGAACGACTAGCGGTACAAGAGACCCAGTACTTC.

The J gene is TRBJ2-1, the V gene TRBV19; possible D gene TRBD1, 5 bases. V lost 4 bases, J lost 4 bases, and 14 bases lay in between. There are 15 residues in the CDR3. CDR1 is LNHDA, CDR2 SQIVND, per germline (reference sequence). CDR3 nucleotides: TGTGCCAGTAGTAGTCGGCAGGGCTCTTACAATGAGCAGTTCTTC. Its protein product is CASSSRQGSYNEQFF.

V is TRBV3-1 (or the pseudogene TRBV3-2) and J is TRBJ2-6, with D possibly TRBD1 on 5 matching bases. With 1 base removed from V and 1 base from J, the gap between germline ends came to 11 bases. The CDR3 totals 17 residues. CDR1 is LGHDT and CDR2 is YNNKEL in the germline V gene (reference sequence). This chain's CDR3 is CASSQVPGFSGANVLTF. CDR3 sequence (DNA): TGTGCCAGCAGCCAAGTCCCAGGGTTTTCTGGGGCCAACGTCCTGACTTTC.

V gene TRBV12-2 combines with J gene TRBJ1-1; TRBD1, as called in the table, went unchecked against the DNA. TRBV12-2 is a pseudogene segment. The CDR3 has 16 amino acids. CDR3 DNA: TGTGCAAGTCGCTTAGGACAAGACAGGGAGGACACTGAAGCTTTCTTT. It yields the protein CASRLGQDREDTEAFF.

The CDR3 DNA follows: TGCGCCAGCAGCCAAGGGACAGGGCCAAACACCGGGGAGCTGTTTTTT. Amino acid sequence: CASSQGTGPNTGELFF. J is TRBJ2-2 and V is TRBV4-3; TRBD1 aligns across 8 bases. This CDR3 is 16 amino acids long. Germline V gene lookup returns CDR1 LGHNA and CDR2 YSLEER. V dropped 1 base and J dropped 2; count of bases not matched to a gene: 3.

Only one count was recorded for this clone. The CDR3 is CASSSGGPGANVLTF. The CDR3 DNA reads as TGTGCCAGCAGCTCCGGGGGCCCCGGGGCCAACGTCCTGACTTTC. The chain joins TRBV7-3 to TRBJ2-6, with D possibly being TRBD1 or TRBD2 (6 bases each). Germline CDR1 SGHTA, CDR2 FQGTGA. This CDR3 spans 15 amino acids. V was trimmed by 4 bases and J by 4 bases, leaving 11 bases between them.

In nucleotides, the CDR3 is TGTGCCAGCAGCGCGGGACAGCTCTATGGCTACACCTTC. Its translation: CASSAGQLYGYTF. V and J are TRBV9 and TRBJ1-2; 7 bases are a match to TRBD1. This CDR3 contains 13 residues. The J segment lost 4 bases and the V segment lost 3 bases, leaving 3 bases of the junction unmatched. Germline CDR1 is SGDLS and CDR2 is YYNGEE.

CDR3 loop: CASSLAGSSRGYTF. Written as DNA, the CDR3 is TGTGCCAGCAGCTTAGCGGGAAGTTCGCGGGGCTACACCTTC. The J gene is TRBJ1-2, the V gene TRBV7-2; no definite D call. Germline CDR1 SGHTA, CDR2 FQGNSA. V was shortened by 0 bases and J by 8 bases, with 13 bases between the two germline ends. The CDR3 covers 14 residues.

This chain connects TRBV27 to TRBJ2-7, with 7 positions matching TRBD2. The junction had 3 bases not matched to a gene; V was cut back by 5 bases and J by 2 bases. Germline V gene lookup returns CDR1 MNHEY and CDR2 SMNVEV (reference sequence). CDR3 size: 13 residues. The CDR3 loop is CASSGLVAYEQYF. The CDR3 region has the DNA TGTGCCAGCAGTGGACTAGTCGCCTACGAGCAGTACTTC.

This chain links TRBV10-2 with TRBJ2-3; D remains unclear. The germline CDR1 and CDR2 sequences are WSHSY and SAAADI. The CDR3 is 14 amino acids. V was pared by 6 bases and J by 6 bases, with 16 bases between. The chain's CDR3 is CASRGRPEVDTQYF. CDR3 bases: TGCGCCAGCAGAGGTCGGCCAGAGGTCGATACGCAGTATTTT.

V usage is TRBV3-1 (or the pseudogene TRBV3-2) and J usage is TRBJ2-5; 8 bases map to TRBD2. The CDR3 length is 17 residues. Looked up from germline, CDR1 is LGHDT and CDR2 is YNNKEL (reference sequence). V was pared by 0 bases and J by 7 bases, with 13 bases of the junction left unmatched. The DNA of the CDR3 is TGTGCCAGCAGCCAAGATTTGTCTAGCGGGCCAGATGGGACCCAGTACTTC. It encodes CASSQDLSSGPDGTQYF.

The chain carries TRBV30 and TRBJ2-3; perhaps TRBD1 as D (6 bases). The CDR3 sequence is 15 residues long. V was trimmed by 4 bases and J by 0 bases, leaving 14 bases between them. The V gene's germline CDR1 is GTSNPN and CDR2 SVGIG (reference sequence). CDR3 sequence: CAWIRRDKSTDTQYF. The CDR3 DNA reads as TGTGCCTGGATCCGCCGGGACAAGAGCACAGATACGCAGTATTTT.

V gene TRBV19 combines with J gene TRBJ2-5; TRBD2 is a possible D gene (6 bases). Trimming left V 7 bases short and J 5 bases short, with 14 bases between. The CDR3 is 13 residues long. The germline V gene encodes CDR1 LNHDA and CDR2 SQIVND (reference sequence). This chain's CDR3 is CASMAGRRETQYF. The DNA of the CDR3 is TGTGCCAGTATGGCAGGGAGGCGGGAGACCCAGTACTTC.

This clone came up a few times. The V gene is TRBV28, the J gene TRBJ1-1, with 9 positions matching TRBD1. V trimming: 5 bases; J trimming: 2 bases; junction bases outside the gene matches: 15. CDR3 length: 18 amino acids. Germline loops: CDR1 MDHEN, CDR2 SYDVKM. The CDR3 coding sequence is TGTGCCAGCAGTCCAACGGGACAGGGTAATTGGGGTAACACTGAAGCTTTCTTT. As protein: CASSPTGQGNWGNTEAFF.

The V call is TRBV12-3 or TRBV12-4, the J call TRBJ1-1; D is unresolved. The V end lost 3 bases, the J end lost 2 bases, and 7 bases lay between the germline ends. This CDR3 is 13 amino acids long. The CDR3 DNA is TGTGCCAGCAGTTTGATGGGAAACACTGAAGCTTTCTTT. This codes for CASSLMGNTEAFF.

The CDR3 DNA sequence: TGTGCCAGCAGTTTAGGGACAGCTCTCAACGAGCAGTACTTC. Translating gives CASSLGTALNEQYF. The chain couples TRBV27 to TRBJ2-7; 7 bases align to TRBD1. This CDR3 is 14 amino acids long. The junction had 6 bases not matched to a gene; V was cut back by 2 bases and J by 5 bases. CDR1 is MNHEY, CDR2 SMNVEV, per germline (reference sequence).

The V gene is TRBV28, the J gene TRBJ2-5; TRBD2 matches 10 bases. J lost 5 bases, V lost 6 bases, and 12 bases had no gene match. The germline gives CDR1 MDHEN, CDR2 SYDVKM. The CDR3 length is 16 residues. The CDR3: CASSPLSLAGFETQYF. The CDR3 region has the DNA TGTGCCAGCAGCCCTTTATCACTAGCGGGGTTCGAGACCCAGTACTTC.

To note about this clone: The sample has other DNA sequences that encode this CDR3 too. The CDR3 sequence: CASSPLETQYF. CDR3 sequence (DNA): TGTGCCAGCTCACCACTAGAGACCCAGTACTTC. This rearrangement joins TRBV18 to TRBJ2-5; D not certain. CDR1 and CDR2 (germline): KGHSH, LQKENI. This CDR3 has 11 amino acids. V lost 1 base to trimming and J lost 4 bases, with 1 base between them.

DNA of the CDR3: TGCGCCAGCAGCCCTCTAGGAGGTGGCTACACCTTC. Translating it yields CASSPLGGGYTF. This chain joins TRBV5-1 and TRBJ1-2, with unresolved D. This CDR3 has 12 residues. The germline V and J ends were trimmed by 4 bases and 7 bases, with 11 bases remaining between them. CDR1 is SGHRS, CDR2 YFSETQ, per germline.

V is TRBV4-3 and J is TRBJ2-1; D call uncertain. V dropped 2 bases and J dropped 8 bases, with 13 bases sitting between them. The CDR3 loop spans 14 amino acids. From germline, CDR1 is LGHNA and CDR2 YSLEER. DNA for the CDR3: TGCGCCAGCAGCCAATTGCGCGGTTTCGATGAGCAGTTCTTC. This sequence encodes CASSQLRGFDEQFF.

The chain couples TRBV28 to TRBJ2-7; TRBD2 is a possible D gene (6 bases). CDR3 size: 13 residues. Trimming cost V 6 bases and J 2 bases, with 11 bases left between them. Per the germline V gene, CDR1 is MDHEN and CDR2 is SYDVKM. DNA for the CDR3: TGTGCCAGCAGGCAGGGAGGACCCTACGAGCAGTACTTC. Its translation: CASRQGGPYEQYF.

The V gene is TRBV9, the J gene TRBJ1-6; 10 bases are a match to TRBD1. With 3 bases clipped from V and 9 bases from J, the junction kept 6 bases outside the gene matches. This CDR3 is 15 amino acids long. CDR1 is SGDLS, CDR2 YYNGEE, per germline. Here the CDR3 reads CASSGTGTGVSPLHF. The CDR3 bases are TGTGCCAGCAGCGGAACCGGGACAGGGGTTTCACCCCTCCACTTT.

This chain uses TRBV27 with TRBJ2-5; no definite D call. Germline-derived CDR1 and CDR2 are MNHEY and SMNVEV (reference sequence). The CDR3 is 14 residues long. Between the trimmed V and J ends, which lost 0 bases and 4 bases, there was a span of 9 bases. For the CDR3, the DNA is TGTGCCAGCAGTTTATCGATACGGAGAGAGACCCAGTACTTC. It codes for CASSLSIRRETQYF.

This sequence joins TRBV11-2 and TRBJ2-1; the match to TRBD2 covers 9 bases. The CDR3 spans 14 residues. J gave up 9 bases and V 5 bases, and 8 bases lay outside the gene matches. From germline, CDR1 is SGHAT and CDR2 FQNNGV. The CDR3 sequence is CASSLSGGTVEQFF. CDR3 sequence (DNA): TGTGCCAGCAGCCTTAGCGGGGGCACTGTTGAGCAGTTCTTC.

This clone was detected once. The gene calls are TRBV5-4 and TRBJ1-3; 10 positions match TRBD1. V was clipped by 2 bases and J by 0 bases; unmatched bases: 2. The CDR3 loop spans 16 amino acids. The germline gives CDR1 SGHNT, CDR2 YYREEE (reference sequence). The CDR3 is CASSLGDRGSGNTIYF. In DNA form, the CDR3 reads TGTGCCAGCAGCTTAGGGGACAGGGGCTCTGGAAACACCATATATTTT.

V and J are TRBV28 and TRBJ1-4; D is undetermined. With 6 bases removed from V and 5 bases from J, the gap between germline ends came to 16 bases. CDR3 length: 15 amino acids. Germline V gives CDR1 MDHEN, CDR2 SYDVKM. The CDR3 DNA follows: TGTGCCAGCAGGTCCAACAGCAAACCCAATGAAAAACTGTTTTTT. Translation: CASRSNSKPNEKLFF.

This clone was counted a few times. The chain employs TRBV4-3 and TRBJ2-1, with D hard to call. This CDR3 region has 15 residues. The germline gives CDR1 LGHNA, CDR2 YSLEER. Trimming pared 0 bases from V and 8 bases from J, leaving 14 bases between. The CDR3, as DNA: TGCGCCAGCAGCCAAGATACGCGACCCACGTATGAGCAGTTCTTC. This translates into CASSQDTRPTYEQFF.